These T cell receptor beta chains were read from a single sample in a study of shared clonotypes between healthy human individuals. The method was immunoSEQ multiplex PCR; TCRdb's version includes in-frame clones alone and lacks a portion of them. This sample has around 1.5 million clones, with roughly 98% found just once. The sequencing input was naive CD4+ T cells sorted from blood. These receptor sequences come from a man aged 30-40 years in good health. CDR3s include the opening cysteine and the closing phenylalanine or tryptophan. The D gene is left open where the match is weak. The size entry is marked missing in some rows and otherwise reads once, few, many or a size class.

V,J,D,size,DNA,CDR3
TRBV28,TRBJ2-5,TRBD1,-,TGTGCCAGCAGTTCACAGGGGTACCAAGAGACCCAGTACTTC,CASSSQGYQETQYF
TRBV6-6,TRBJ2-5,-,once,TGTGCCAGCAGCCAAGTTGCGGAGGGCAGGGAGACCCAGTACTTC,CASSQVAEGRETQYF
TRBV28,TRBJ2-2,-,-,TGTGCCAGCAGTCCCCCCCGTGCTTCGTCCGGGGAGCTGTTTTTT,CASSPPRASSGELFF
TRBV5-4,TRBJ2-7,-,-,TGTGCCAGCAGCTTGAGGGACACGACCTACGAGCAGTACTTC,CASSLRDTTYEQYF
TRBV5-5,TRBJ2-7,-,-,TGTGCCAGCAGCTCGCCGGGAGTTTCTTACGAGCAGTACTTC,CASSSPGVSYEQYF
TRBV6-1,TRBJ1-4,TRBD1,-,TGTGCCGGCGCTGGGGACAGGGTTGGAAAACTGTTTTTT,CAGAGDRVGKLFF
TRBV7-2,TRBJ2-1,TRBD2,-,TGTGCCAGCAGCTTACCACGGACTAGCGGGAAGTCCTACAATGAGCAGTTCTTC,CASSLPRTSGKSYNEQFF
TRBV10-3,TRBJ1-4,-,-,TGTGCCATCAGTCCCGGGGGGGCAGGGTCCAGTGAAAAACTGTTTTTT,CAISPGGAGSSEKLFF
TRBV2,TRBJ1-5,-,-,TGTGCCAGCAGTGAAGCTAGGGACCAGCCCCAGCATTTT,CASSEARDQPQHF
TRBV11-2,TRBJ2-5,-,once,TGTGCCAGCAGCCCCGACGGACAAGAGACCCAGTACTTC,CASSPDGQETQYF
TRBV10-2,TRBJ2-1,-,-,TGCGCCAGCAGTAGCGGGTACAATGAGCAGTTCTTC,CASSSGYNEQFF
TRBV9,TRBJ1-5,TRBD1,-,TGTGCCAGCAGCCTAGGACAGGGTGGCAATCAGCCCCAGCATTTT,CASSLGQGGNQPQHF
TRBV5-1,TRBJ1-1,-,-,TGCGCCAGCAGTCCAGGGTCAAACACTGAAGCTTTCTTT,CASSPGSNTEAFF
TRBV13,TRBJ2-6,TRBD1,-,TGTGCCAGCAGCTTCCTGGACAGGGGACCTGGGGCCAACGTCCTGACTTTC,CASSFLDRGPGANVLTF
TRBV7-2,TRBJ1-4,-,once,TGTGCCAGCAGACGCGATATTAATGAAAAACTGTTTTTT,CASRRDINEKLFF
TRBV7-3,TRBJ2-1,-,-,TGTGCCAGCGGGCCTCTGGGCTCCTACAATGAGCAGTTCTTC,CASGPLGSYNEQFF
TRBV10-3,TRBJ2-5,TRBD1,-,TGTGCCATCGGGCCAGGGGGTAACCAAGAGACCCAGTACTTC,CAIGPGGNQETQYF
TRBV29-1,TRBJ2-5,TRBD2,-,TGCAGCGTTGAAAAGGCGGGGACTAGCATTTCGAACTTC,CSVEKAGTSISNF
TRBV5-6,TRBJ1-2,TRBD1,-,TGTGCCAGCAGCCTCACAGGGGTCACCTATGGCTACACCTTC,CASSLTGVTYGYTF
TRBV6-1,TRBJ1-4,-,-,TGTGCCAGCAGGCAGGGGCACACATATGAAAAACTGTTTTTT,CASRQGHTYEKLFF
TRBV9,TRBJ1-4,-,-,TGTGCCAGCAGCGTCGGGACCGCCGAGAAACTGTTTTTT,CASSVGTAEKLFF
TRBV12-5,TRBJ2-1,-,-,TGTGCTAGTGGTTTGGGACAGGCCGACTACAATGAGCAGTTCTTC,CASGLGQADYNEQFF
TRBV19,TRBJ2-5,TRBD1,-,TGTGCCAGTGGGACAGTAAAAGGGGCCCAGTACTTC,CASGTVKGAQYF